The TCR beta chain described here comes from a study of metastatic and nonmetastatic thyroid tumors. For the study at large: Repertoires were compared across blood and tumor or nodule tissue from malignant and benign thyroid patients. Findings and caveats of the study: Versus benign nodules, malignant thyroid tumors reportedly had significantly higher TCR beta diversity, in blood and tumor.

Prior to thyroid surgery, none of the patients had received any treatment. TCRdb re-analyzed the PCR reads using MiXCR. The sample records approximately 28,000 clones, roughly 15% being singletons. The table lists this clone with many counts. Its antigen is still unknown. The identical CDR3 is also encoded by other nucleotide sequences in the sample. Looked up from germline, CDR1 is GTSNPN and CDR2 is SVGIG (reference sequence). Trimming took 5 bases from V and 1 from J, leaving 14 bases between them. CDR3 size: 15 residues. Sequencing was carried out using blood. This clonotype originated in a male donor with papillary thyroid cancer or a benign thyroid nodule (not recorded which). Some clones in this sample may be carry-over from other donors' samples. The chain carries TRBV30 and TRBJ2-2; a possible D gene is TRBD1 (6 bases). CDR3 sequence (DNA): TGTGCCTGGTGGGACAATGGCCAGAACACCGGGGAGCTGTTTTTT. Translation: CAWWDNGQNTGELFF. The full variable domain, completed using reference TRBV30 and TRBJ2-2, is SQTIHQWPATLVQPVGSPLSLECTVEGTSNPNLYWYRQAAGRGLQLLFYSVGIGQISSEVPQNLSASRPQDRQFILSSKKLLLSDSGFYLCAWWDNGQNTGELFFGEGSRLTVL.